These 10 T cell receptor beta chains were sequenced from one sample in a study of T-cell memory formation after mild COVID-19. TCRdb passed the 5' RACE reads through MiXCR, listing each CDR3 protein once. The repertoire holds about 200,000 distinct CDR3 sequences, just over 9.5% seen once, with roughly 4% in the top ten. Sample: PBMCs or a T cell subset sorted from them (not recorded which). These receptors came from a man aged 18-30 years who had mild COVID-19 (a few samples of this study predate the infection). Cell type and time point are not known.

This clonotype came up many times. The chain couples TRBV6-6 to TRBJ1-2; possibly TRBD1 for D (6 bases). This CDR3 is built from 12 residues. Germline assignment: CDR1 MNHNY and CDR2 SVGAGI (reference sequence). Trimming left V 2 bases short and J 7 bases short, with 8 bases between. The CDR3 DNA follows: TGTGCCAGCAGTTACCTGGGGGCTGGCTACACCTTC. Protein product: CASSYLGAGYTF.

In its sample, this clonotype was seen a few times. The V and J genes are TRBV20-1 and TRBJ1-5; 12 nucleotides match TRBD1. Trimming at V came to 0 bases and at J to 3 bases, leaving 6 bases not matched to a gene. CDR1 and CDR2 from the germline V gene are DFQATT and SNEGSKA (reference sequence). The CDR3 has 17 amino acids. CDR3 protein: CSARDAGQGAPNQPQHF. DNA of the CDR3: TGCAGTGCTAGAGATGCGGGACAGGGGGCCCCCAATCAGCCCCAGCATTTT.

The chain recombines TRBV7-3 with TRBJ2-3; maybe TRBD2 (5 bases). CDR1 is SGHTA, CDR2 FQGTGA, per germline. CDR3 length equals 14 residues. V was cut by 5 bases and J by 5 bases, with 14 bases left in between. The chain's CDR3 is CASSQPEGGDTQYF. CDR3 bases: TGTGCCAGCAGCCAACCCGAGGGCGGAGATACGCAGTATTTT.

This clonotype was counted many times. V and J are TRBV9 and TRBJ1-5; a possible D gene is TRBD1 (5 bases). Germline V gene data show CDR1 as SGDLS and CDR2 as YYNGEE. The CDR3 length is 15 residues. V was trimmed by 0 bases and J by 6 bases, leaving 13 bases between them. The CDR3 DNA follows: TGTGCCAGCAGCGTAGCTGGAGGGGAGGGTCAGCCCCAGCATTTT. This codes for CASSVAGGEGQPQHF.

This clonotype was observed many times. CDR3 in DNA: TGTGCCGTCTCCCCAGGGGGCTCATTTGGCTACACCTTC. Protein sequence: CAVSPGGSFGYTF. The J gene is TRBJ1-2, the V gene TRBV7-9; 8 bases match TRBD1. Germline trimming cut 11 bases from V and 7 bases from J; bases unmatched to any gene: 12. This CDR3 is built from 13 residues. Germline V gives CDR1 SEHNR, CDR2 FQNEAQ (reference sequence).

This clonotype has at least ten counts. The chain combines TRBV6-2 or TRBV6-3 with TRBJ1-5, with D hard to call. V lost 7 bases and J lost 1, with 5 bases in between. The CDR3 is 12 residues long. Per germline, CDR1 MNHEY and CDR2 SVGEGT. CDR3 amino acids: CASTTSNQPQHF. Written as DNA, the CDR3 is TGTGCCAGCACAACAAGCAATCAGCCCCAGCATTTT.

This clonotype was counted ten times or more. The V gene is TRBV6-5, the J gene TRBJ2-7, with D possibly matching TRBD2 (6 bases). This CDR3 has 17 residues. V was shortened by 0 bases and J by 5 bases, with 20 bases between the two germline ends. CDR1 and CDR2 (germline): MNHEY, SVGAGI. DNA of the CDR3: TGTGCCAGCAGTTACTCGATGAGGCGGGGAAGCATCAACGAGCAGTACTTC. Its protein product is CASSYSMRRGSINEQYF.

This clonotype appeared a few times. The CDR3: CASSQGVSSGNTIYF. Written as DNA, the CDR3 is TGTGCCAGCAGCCAAGGCGTGAGCTCTGGAAACACCATATATTTT. V is TRBV4-2 and J is TRBJ1-3; D is undetermined. The V and J ends lost 1 base and 0 bases respectively, with 7 bases between them. The CDR3 has 15 amino acids. Germline CDR1 LGHNA, CDR2 YNFKEQ.

The chain has TRBV27 and TRBJ1-2, with a possible D match to TRBD1 (5 bases). Germline CDR1 and CDR2: MNHEY and SMNVEV (reference sequence). Trimming cost V 6 bases and J 7 bases, with 12 bases left between them. This CDR3 is built from 12 residues. CDR3: CASSTAQGGYTF. CDR3 DNA sequence: TGTGCCAGCAGCACCGCTCAGGGTGGCTACACCTTC.

The CDR3 DNA sequence: TGTGCCACCAGCAGAGATCCCGGACGCGCCTATGGCTACACCTTC. Translation gives CATSRDPGRAYGYTF. The chain has TRBV15 and TRBJ1-2; D remains ambiguous. The CDR3 is made up of 15 amino acids. In germline, CDR1 is LNHNV, CDR2 YYDKDF (reference sequence). Trimming left V 0 bases short and J 4 bases short, with 12 bases between. The full variable domain, its missing parts supplied by reference TRBV15 and TRBJ1-2, is DAMVIQNPRYQVTQFGKPVTLSCSQTLNHNVMYWYQQKSSQAPKLLFHYYDKDFNNEADTPDNFQSRRPNTSFCFLDIRSPGLGDTAMYLCATSRDPGRAYGYTFGSGTRLTVV.